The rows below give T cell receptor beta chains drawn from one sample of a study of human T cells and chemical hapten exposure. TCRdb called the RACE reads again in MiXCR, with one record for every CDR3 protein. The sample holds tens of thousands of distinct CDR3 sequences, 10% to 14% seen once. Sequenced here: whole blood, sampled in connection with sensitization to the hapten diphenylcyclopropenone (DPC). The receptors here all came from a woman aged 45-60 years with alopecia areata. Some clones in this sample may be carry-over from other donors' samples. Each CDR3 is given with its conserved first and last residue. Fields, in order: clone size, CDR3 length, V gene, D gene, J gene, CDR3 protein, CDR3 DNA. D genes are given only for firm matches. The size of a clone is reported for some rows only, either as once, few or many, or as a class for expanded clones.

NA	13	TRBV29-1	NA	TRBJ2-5	CSVGGQKQETQYF	TGCAGCGTGGGGGGACAGAAGCAAGAGACCCAGTACTTC
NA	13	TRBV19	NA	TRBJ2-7	CASSILTSGEQYF	TGTGCCAGTAGTATCCTGACATCCGGCGAGCAGTACTTC
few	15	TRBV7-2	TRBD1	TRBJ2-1	CASSLGQGANNEQFF	TGTGCCAGCAGCTTAGGTCAGGGGGCCAACAATGAGCAGTTCTTC
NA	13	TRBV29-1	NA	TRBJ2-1	CSVDRSGGNEQFF	TGCAGCGTTGACCGCTCCGGGGGCAATGAGCAGTTCTTC
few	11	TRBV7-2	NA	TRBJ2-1	CASSLANEQFF	TGTGCCAGCAGCCTCGCTAATGAGCAGTTCTTC
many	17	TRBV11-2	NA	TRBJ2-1	CASSFGPGQGPNNEQFF	TGTGCCAGCAGCTTCGGTCCGGGGCAGGGGCCTAACAATGAGCAGTTCTTC
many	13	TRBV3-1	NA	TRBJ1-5	CASSQPGVRPQHF	TGTGCCAGCAGCCAACCCGGGGTTCGGCCCCAGCATTTT
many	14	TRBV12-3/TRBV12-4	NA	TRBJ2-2	CASSFRGYTGELFF	TGTGCCAGCAGTTTTCGAGGTTACACCGGGGAGCTGTTTTTT
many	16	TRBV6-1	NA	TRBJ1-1	CASSESGGHLNTEAFF	TGTGCCAGCAGTGAAAGTGGGGGGCACCTGAACACTGAAGCTTTCTTT
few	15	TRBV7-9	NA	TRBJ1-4	CASSLASPSTEKLFF	TGTGCCAGCAGCTTAGCATCCCCGAGTACGGAAAAACTGTTTTTT
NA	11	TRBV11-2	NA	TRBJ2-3	CASTHGDTQYF	TGTGCCAGCACCCATGGGGATACGCAGTATTTT